This TCR beta chain was recovered during a study of T cell clonotyping in hematopoietic cell transplantation. Study-wide context: Pretransplant recipient samples were taken after cytoreduction. Study-wide results and limits: After transplant, recipient diversity fell while pathologically expanded clonotypes grew through day 180.

The V end lost 5 bases, the J end lost 3 bases, and 13 bases lay between the germline ends. CDR1 MNHEY and CDR2 SVGAGI come from the germline V gene. This CDR3 contains 14 residues. The time point: recipient sample about 28 days before transplant, after cytoreduction. Generated by immunoSEQ multiplex PCR, the TCRdb table keeps only in-frame clones and is missing some. The sample shows 45,000 or so clones, around 84% of them seen only once. This clone was seen just once. Its matching antigen is unknown. The receptor was derived from a man in his sixties with myelodysplastic syndrome. Some clones in this sample may be carry-over from other donors' samples. The chain recombines TRBV6-5 with TRBJ2-5; D is ambiguous. This material consisted of peripheral blood mononuclear cells, taken before stem cell transplant. CDR3 DNA: TGTGCCAGCAGTCGCAGCTTCGCGGAAGAGACCCAGTACTTC. This codes for CASSRSFAEETQYF.